This TCR beta chain was observed in a study of cytomegalovirus exposure and HLA in healthy donors. Notes on this clone: Its specificity is unknown.

The primer mix had 60 Vbeta and 13 Jbeta primers. In the original analysis: Later, some 75 million unique TCR beta chains were counted in an analysis, and approximately 10 million of them were shared. Data came from immunoSEQ multiplex PCR; TCRdb stores just in-frame clones and leaves some out. Clone size and V and J calls were adopted from that table, with D and trimming inferred from the DNA. This table holds 75,000 to 100,000 clones. Points from the study as a whole: In an earlier analysis, productive rearrangement rates for most beta V segments clustered near 87% or 30%. Presence/absence analyses rested on an assumption that sequencing depth was roughly uniform across donors.

The source is a woman aged 60 to 75 in good health and CMV-seronegative. Sequenced: PBMCs.

The CDR3 nucleotides are TGTGCCACCAAGGAGGGCCCCCAAGAGACCCAGTACTTC. Its protein is CATKEGPQETQYF. The gene calls are TRBV27 and TRBJ2-5; possible D gene TRBD2, 6 bases. Trimming removed 10 bases from V and 1 base from J, with 13 bases in between. The CDR3 sequence is 13 residues long. Germline V gene sequence: CDR1 MNHEY, CDR2 SMNVEV (reference sequence).